This record covers a single T cell receptor (beta chain). Looked up from germline, CDR1 is SGHTA and CDR2 is FQGTGA. CDR3 size: 12 residues. These data are taken from a study of T cells expressing NK-cell markers. TCRdb re-called the 5' RACE reads, yielding one record per CDR3 amino acid sequence without DNA. This sample's table has a few hundred thousand distinct CDR3 sequences. The J gene is TRBJ2-3, the V gene TRBV7-3. Sequencing was carried out using blood T cells: a sorted CD56 or NKG2C T cell subset, CD4+ or CD8+ T cells, or bulk PBMC T cells (not recorded which). This sequence originates from a man between 18 and 35 years old in good health. The chain's CDR3 is CASSSSDSTQYF.